The source of this T cell receptor (beta chain) is a study of CD8+CD57+ T cells in acquired aplastic anemia. Overall study context: Mean yield of DNA from sorted CD4+ and CD8+ cells was about 3.2 ug. The study, taken as a whole, reports: Roughly 30 CD8+ CDR3 sequences occurred in both the patients and the controls. Statistical testing detected no significant gap in CD8+ Simpson's diversity between patients and controls.

Selection for sequencing was limited to patients who had shown CD8+CD57+ cell expansion by flow cytometry. Patients were untreated when blood was sampled. This clonotype was seen repeatedly, ten times or more. What it binds is unknown. Germline V gives CDR1 SNHLY, CDR2 FYNNEI. This CDR3 has 8 amino acids. V was shortened by 8 bases and J by 5 bases, with 0 bases between the two germline ends. It was genomic DNA that served as the template for profiling TCR beta VDJ and CDR3. TCRdb passed the reads through MiXCR, listing each CDR3 protein once. In the table there are under 200,000 distinct CDR3 sequences, around half of which are singletons.

The receptor comes from a human donor with aplastic anemia. The chain carries TRBV2 and TRBJ1-2; D unclear. Sequencing was carried out using sorted CD4+, CD8+, or CD8+CD57+ T cells (not recorded which) from PBMCs. The CDR3 loop is CASYGYTF. Written as DNA, the CDR3 is TGTGCCAGCTATGGCTACACCTTC.